This TCR beta chain was retrieved from a study of cytotoxic CD8 clonotypes in ibrutinib-treated CLL. Depths of 1 in 200,000 to 1 in 1 million T cells were the sequencing target. The table came from immunoSEQ multiplex PCR; TCRdb's copy has only in-frame clones and leaves some out. The sample yields tens of thousands of clones, over 60% seen once. V lost 0 bases and J lost 7, with 7 bases in between. The CDR3 covers 12 residues. The V gene's germline CDR1 is SGHRS and CDR2 YFSETQ. In this sample, this clone turned up a few times. This clonotype originated in a human donor with chronic lymphocytic leukemia. Sequences were derived from PBMCs, sampled after 12 months of ibrutinib treatment. The chain links TRBV5-1 to TRBJ1-1; D is ambiguous. This CDR3 reads CASSLEADEAFF. CDR3 coding DNA: TGCGCCAGCAGCTTGGAGGCAGATGAAGCTTTCTTT.